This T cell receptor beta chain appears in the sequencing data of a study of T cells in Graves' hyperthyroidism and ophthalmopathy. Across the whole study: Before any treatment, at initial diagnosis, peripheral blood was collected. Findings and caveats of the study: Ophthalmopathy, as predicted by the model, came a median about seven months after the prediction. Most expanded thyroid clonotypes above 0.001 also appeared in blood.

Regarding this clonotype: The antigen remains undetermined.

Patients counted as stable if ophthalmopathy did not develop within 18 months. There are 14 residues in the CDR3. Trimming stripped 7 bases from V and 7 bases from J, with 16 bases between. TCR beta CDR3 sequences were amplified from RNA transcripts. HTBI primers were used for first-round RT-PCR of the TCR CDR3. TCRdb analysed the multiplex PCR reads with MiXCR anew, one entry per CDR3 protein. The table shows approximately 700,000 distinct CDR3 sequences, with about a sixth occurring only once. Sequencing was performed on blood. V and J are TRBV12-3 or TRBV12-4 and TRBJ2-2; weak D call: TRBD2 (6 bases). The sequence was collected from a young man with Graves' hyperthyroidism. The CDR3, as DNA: TGTGCCAGCACCGAACTAGCAACGGACGGGGAGCTGTTTTTT. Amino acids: CASTELATDGELFF.